The 28 T cell receptor beta chains in this list originate from one sample, sequenced in a study of T cell responses to AZD1222 COVID-19 vaccine. Using immunoSEQ multiplex PCR, the repertoire was profiled, and TCRdb retains in-frame clones only, with some absent. The sample records about 170,000 clones, 87% being singletons. The sample here was peripheral blood, taken 28 days after the second AZD1222 dose. The receptors here all came from an adult who received the AZD1222 COVID-19 vaccine.

In regard to this clone: The sample contains more than one DNA sequence encoding this CDR3. This chain connects TRBV3-1 (or the pseudogene TRBV3-2) to TRBJ1-2; TRBD1 matches 8 bases. The CDR3 loop spans 13 amino acids. The germline V gene encodes CDR1 LGHDT and CDR2 YNNKEL (reference sequence). Trimming took 4 bases from V and 4 from J; bases not matched to a gene: 2. CDR3 sequence: CASSLGQGYGYTF. The DNA for the CDR3 is TGTGCCAGCAGCCTCGGACAGGGCTATGGCTACACCTTC.

CDR3 nucleotides: TGTGCCAGCAGCCAACCGACAGAAACCTACGAGCAGTACTTC. Its protein product is CASSQPTETYEQYF. The gene calls are TRBV3-1 (or the pseudogene TRBV3-2) and TRBJ2-7, with D perhaps TRBD1 (5 bases). V dropped 2 bases and J dropped 2 bases, with 10 bases sitting between them. This CDR3 contains 14 residues. Germline CDR1 is LGHDT and CDR2 is YNNKEL (reference sequence).

J is TRBJ2-3 and V is TRBV6-1; TRBD2 matches at 7 bases. Germline-derived CDR1 and CDR2 are MNHNS and SASEGT. J was trimmed by 5 bases and V by 2 bases; bases with no gene match: 10. The CDR3 runs 16 residues. Here the CDR3 reads CASSETRWGGGDTQYF. The CDR3 DNA sequence: TGTGCCAGCAGTGAAACCAGATGGGGGGGAGGAGATACGCAGTATTTT.

The rearrangement uses TRBV7-9 and TRBJ1-3; perhaps TRBD1 as D (5 bases). Germline assignment: CDR1 SEHNR and CDR2 FQNEAQ (reference sequence). V was trimmed by 1 base and J by 0 bases, leaving 10 bases between them. The CDR3 is 16 amino acids. The CDR3 bases are TGTGCCAGCAGCTTAGAGGGGCTCTCCTCTGGAAACACCATATATTTT. This codes for CASSLEGLSSGNTIYF.

This chain joins TRBV9 and TRBJ1-3, with a weak D call TRBD1 (5 bases). Germline V gives CDR1 SGDLS, CDR2 YYNGEE. Trimming removed 0 bases from V and 0 bases from J, with 10 bases in between. CDR3 length: 16 amino acids. CDR3 DNA sequence: TGTGCCAGCAGCGTAGGGGGACTTTCCTCTGGAAACACCATATATTTT. Translation gives CASSVGGLSSGNTIYF.

A single count supports this clone. This chain joins TRBV7-2 and TRBJ2-7; 9 bases agree with TRBD1. Germline loops: CDR1 SGHTA, CDR2 FQGNSA. The CDR3 length is 16 residues. V trimming: 5 bases; J trimming: 2 bases; junction bases outside the gene matches: 10. CDR3 in DNA: TGTGCCAGCAGCGACCCAAGGGACAGGGTTCCCTACGAGCAGTACTTC. Residues: CASSDPRDRVPYEQYF.

This clone was seen once. The rearrangement links TRBV7-8 to TRBJ1-2, with 11 bases matching TRBD1. In germline, CDR1 is SGHVS, CDR2 FQNEAQ. V shed 1 base, J shed 0 bases, and the junction held 16 bases outside the gene matches. This CDR3 region has 21 residues. The CDR3 DNA is TGTGCCAGCAGCTTAGGGTGGTGGACAGGGGGCTCCACTGGGGCTAACTATGGCTACACCTTC. The encoded protein is CASSLGWWTGGSTGANYGYTF. Based on the CDR3 plus reference TRBV7-8 and TRBJ1-2, the full variable domain is GAGVSQSPRYKVAKRGQDVALRCDPISGHVSLFWYQQALGQGPEFLTYFQNEAQLDKSGLPSDRFFAERPEGSVSTLKIQRTQQEDSAVYLCASSLGWWTGGSTGANYGYTFGSGTRLTVV.

The chain links TRBV5-1 to TRBJ1-4, with 9 nucleotides matching TRBD1. The CDR3 runs to 14 residues. Germline CDR1 and CDR2: SGHRS and YFSETQ. Trimming cost V 5 bases and J 6 bases; bases outside gene matches: 5. The CDR3 DNA follows: TGCGCCAGCAGAGGACAGGGGCGGGATGAAAAACTGTTTTTT. Translated: CASRGQGRDEKLFF.

V gene TRBV5-4 combines with J gene TRBJ2-3; 8 nucleotides match TRBD2. The germline gives CDR1 SGHNT, CDR2 YYREEE (reference sequence). Trimming at V came to 4 bases and at J to 0 bases, leaving 4 bases not matched to a gene. CDR3 length: 15 residues. CDR3 protein: CASSRGGESTDTQYF. CDR3 nucleotide sequence: TGTGCCAGCAGCCGGGGGGGCGAAAGCACAGATACGCAGTATTTT.

The rearrangement links TRBV7-8 to TRBJ2-2, with 9 bases lining up with TRBD2. Germline trimming cut 4 bases from V and 0 bases from J; bases unmatched to any gene: 6. CDR3 size: 17 residues. CDR1 SGHVS and CDR2 FQNEAQ come from the germline V gene. The CDR3 loop reads CASSSPGGGANTGELFF. Here the CDR3 DNA reads TGTGCCAGCAGCTCCCCTGGCGGGGGGGCGAACACCGGGGAGCTGTTTTTT.

This clone showed up just a few times. CDR3 sequence reads: CASSPGTSSYEQYF. DNA for the CDR3: TGTGCCAGCAGTCCCGGGACTAGTAGCTACGAGCAGTACTTC. V and J are TRBV6-2 or TRBV6-3 and TRBJ2-7; 8 bases map to TRBD2. From germline, CDR1 is MNHEY and CDR2 SVGEGT. This CDR3 is built from 14 residues. J was trimmed by 3 bases and V by 5 bases; bases with no gene match: 6.

The chain carries TRBV19 and TRBJ1-2; perhaps TRBD1 as D (6 bases). V lost 3 bases and J lost 5, with 19 bases in between. The germline V gene has CDR1 LNHDA and CDR2 SQIVND (reference sequence). The length of the CDR3 is 16 residues. The CDR3 DNA sequence: TGTGCCAGTAGTATGGGCGATCCAGGGGTTGGGTATGGCTACACCTTC. This sequence encodes CASSMGDPGVGYGYTF.

The chain has TRBV19 and TRBJ2-5; TRBD1 matches at 9 bases. V lost 6 bases and J lost 1; bases outside the gene matches: 3. The CDR3 runs 14 residues. Germline lookup yields CDR1 LNHDA and CDR2 SQIVND (reference sequence). The CDR3, as DNA: TGTGCCAGTAGCACAGGGGGCCTCCAAGAGACCCAGTACTTC. It yields the protein CASSTGGLQETQYF.

A single count supports this clone. The chain carries TRBV27 and TRBJ1-4, with D perhaps matching TRBD1 (5 bases). The V gene lost 5 bases and the J gene lost 6 bases, with 13 bases spanning the gap. The germline CDR1 and CDR2 sequences are MNHEY and SMNVEV (reference sequence). The CDR3 is made up of 14 amino acids. CDR3 sequence (DNA): TGTGCCAGCAGTCCAGGACCGGGGCATGAAAAACTGTTTTTT. Residues: CASSPGPGHEKLFF. Complete variable domain (other parts from reference TRBV27 and TRBJ1-4): EAQVTQNPRYLITVTGKKLTVTCSQNMNHEYMSWYRQDPGLGLRQIYYSMNVEVTDKGDVPEGYKVSRKEKRNFPLILESPSPNQTSLYFCASSPGPGHEKLFFGSGTQLSVL.

This clone was seen a few times. The rearrangement joins TRBV2 to TRBJ1-4; no firm D call. The germline CDR1 and CDR2 sequences are SNHLY and FYNNEI. CDR3 length: 15 amino acids. The V end was cut by 1 base, the J end by 3 bases, with 9 bases between. Here the CDR3 DNA reads TGTGCCAGCAGTGAAGGGGCCAAGGCTAATGAAAAACTGTTTTTT. Its protein product is CASSEGAKANEKLFF.

The CDR3 is CASSRQGTLGEQYF. The CDR3 DNA reads as TGTGCCAGCAGCCGCCAAGGAACCCTCGGCGAGCAGTACTTC. The V and J genes are TRBV3-1 (or the pseudogene TRBV3-2) and TRBJ2-7; D ambiguous. Germline CDR1 LGHDT, CDR2 YNNKEL (reference sequence). Between the trimmed V and J ends, which lost 4 bases and 6 bases, there was a span of 16 bases. This CDR3 is 14 amino acids long.

The rearrangement joins TRBV3-1 (or the pseudogene TRBV3-2) to TRBJ2-1; D may be TRBD2 (6 bases). Germline lookup yields CDR1 LGHDT and CDR2 YNNKEL (reference sequence). This CDR3 is 15 amino acids long. The ends were cut back, 8 bases at V and 1 base at J, with 15 bases in the middle. The DNA of the CDR3 is TGTGCCAGCGTATACTCCGGGACTTCCTACAATGAGCAGTTCTTC. Translating gives CASVYSGTSYNEQFF.

This clone turned up a few times. The CDR3 coding sequence is TGCGCCAGCAGCCCGCGGACAGGGCCCTACGAGCAGTACTTC. It codes for CASSPRTGPYEQYF. The chain combines TRBV4-3 with TRBJ2-7, with 8 bases matching TRBD1. The V segment lost 4 bases and the J segment 2 bases; nucleotides outside the gene matches: 4. Germline loops: CDR1 LGHNA, CDR2 YSLEER. CDR3 size: 14 residues.

This chain links TRBV7-6 with TRBJ2-2; the D gene could be TRBD1 or TRBD2 (6 bases each). In germline, CDR1 is SGHVS, CDR2 FNYEAQ. The CDR3 runs to 15 residues. The germline V and J ends were trimmed by 1 base and 4 bases, with 10 bases remaining between them. CDR3 sequence: CASSLGGGRTGELFF. CDR3 bases: TGTGCCAGCAGCTTAGGAGGGGGGCGCACCGGGGAGCTGTTTTTT.

The rearrangement uses TRBV4-1 and TRBJ1-5; no definite D call. Germline CDR1 reads MGHRA; CDR2 reads YSYEKL. Trimming removed 0 bases from V and 0 bases from J, with 9 bases in between. The CDR3 has 16 amino acids. The CDR3 DNA reads TGCGCCAGCAGCCAAGAAGGCCAGAATAGCAATCAGCCCCAGCATTTT. Protein sequence: CASSQEGQNSNQPQHF.

This clone was picked up many times. The chain is built from TRBV6-2 or TRBV6-3 and TRBJ1-5, with D maybe TRBD1 (5 bases). There are 15 residues in the CDR3. With 5 bases removed from V and 4 bases from J, the gap between germline ends came to 15 bases. The germline CDR1 and CDR2 sequences are MNHEY and SVGEGT. The CDR3 sequence: CASSGGVDPNQPQHF. CDR3 DNA: TGTGCCAGCAGTGGGGGGGTCGACCCAAATCAGCCCCAGCATTTT.

The V call is TRBV28, the J call TRBJ1-6; the match to TRBD1 covers 8 bases. Trimming removed 1 base from V and 1 base from J; junction bases left unmatched: 3. CDR3 length: 17 amino acids. The germline V gene encodes CDR1 MDHEN and CDR2 SYDVKM. The CDR3 loop reads CASSLFRQGSYNSPLHF. The CDR3 DNA sequence: TGTGCCAGCAGTTTATTCCGACAGGGGTCCTATAATTCACCCCTCCACTTT.

The V and J genes are TRBV4-1 and TRBJ2-7; a weak D match, TRBD2 (5 bases). CDR3 length: 15 amino acids. CDR1 and CDR2 (germline): MGHRA, YSYEKL. The germline V and J ends were trimmed by 5 bases and 3 bases, with 17 bases remaining between them. In DNA, the CDR3 is TGCGCCAGCAGCTCCCCCCCGCCAGGACTCTACGAGCAGTACTTC. Translation: CASSSPPPGLYEQYF.

V gene TRBV28 combines with J gene TRBJ1-1; 9 bases line up with TRBD1. In germline, CDR1 is MDHEN, CDR2 SYDVKM. Unmatched junction bases numbered 8, after V lost 3 bases and J lost 6 bases. The CDR3 consists of 15 residues. The CDR3 spells CASSFSGQGIAEAFF. The CDR3, as DNA: TGTGCCAGCAGTTTTTCGGGACAGGGTATCGCTGAAGCTTTCTTT.

This rearrangement joins TRBV30 to TRBJ2-5, with 7 bases matching TRBD1. This CDR3 comprises 13 residues. J was trimmed by 4 bases and V by 5 bases; bases with no gene match: 7. The germline gives CDR1 GTSNPN, CDR2 SVGIG (reference sequence). Here the CDR3 reads CAWVLGGVETQYF. In DNA, the CDR3 is TGTGCCTGGGTACTAGGGGGCGTAGAGACCCAGTACTTC.

The chain couples TRBV18 to TRBJ1-4; tentative D call: TRBD1 (6 bases). This CDR3 is built from 12 residues. CDR1 is KGHSH and CDR2 is LQKENI in the germline V gene. The ends were cut back, 6 bases at V and 10 bases at J, with 12 bases in the middle. The CDR3 protein is CASSSDRLKLFF. The DNA for the CDR3 is TGTGCCAGCTCGTCGGACAGATTAAAACTGTTTTTT.

The gene calls are TRBV27 and TRBJ1-3; no firm D call. The CDR3 has 14 amino acids. CDR1 is MNHEY and CDR2 is SMNVEV in the germline V gene (reference sequence). The V end was cut by 2 bases, the J end by 1 base, with 6 bases between. Here the CDR3 DNA reads TGTGCCAGCAGTTTAATCGGTTCTGGAAACACCATATATTTT. It yields the protein CASSLIGSGNTIYF.

This rearrangement joins TRBV6-2 or TRBV6-3 to TRBJ2-3, with D uncertain. Trimming removed 2 bases at V and 2 bases at J, with 26 bases between. Looked up from germline, CDR1 is MNHEY and CDR2 is SVGEGT. This CDR3 is built from 20 residues. The CDR3 reads CASSYLPASRTPANTDTQYF. The CDR3 DNA reads as TGTGCCAGCAGTTACCTTCCGGCCTCACGGACCCCCGCGAACACAGATACGCAGTATTTT.